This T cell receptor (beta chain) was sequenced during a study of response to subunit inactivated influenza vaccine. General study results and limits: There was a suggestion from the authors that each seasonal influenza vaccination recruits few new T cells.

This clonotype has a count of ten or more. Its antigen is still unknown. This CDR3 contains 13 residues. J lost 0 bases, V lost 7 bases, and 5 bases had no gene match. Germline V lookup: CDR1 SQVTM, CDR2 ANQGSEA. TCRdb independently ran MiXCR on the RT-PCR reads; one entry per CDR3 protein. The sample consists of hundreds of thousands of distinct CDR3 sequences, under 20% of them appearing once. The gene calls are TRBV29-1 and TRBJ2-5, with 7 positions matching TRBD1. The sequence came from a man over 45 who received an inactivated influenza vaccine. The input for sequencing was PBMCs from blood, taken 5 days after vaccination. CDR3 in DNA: TGCAGCGGATCGGGACAGTACCAAGAGACCCAGTACTTC. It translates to CSGSGQYQETQYF.